This T cell receptor beta chain is drawn from a study of blood T cells in healthy people across ages. Study in general: With template switching, about one barcoded beta molecule was captured per two T cells.

As regards this clonotype: Its cognate antigen is unknown.

Notes on the study in general: Aged donors had fewer naive CD4+ cells and lower diversity than long-lived donors.

A J-beta primer mix and a sample-barcoded 5' primer were used in a second PCR of roughly 7 to 12 cycles. Carrying 12 random nucleotides, a template-switch adaptor labeled each individual cDNA molecule. TCRdb independently ran MiXCR on the 5' RACE reads; one entry per CDR3 protein. The profile covers around 790,000 distinct CDR3 sequences, with under 45% appearing a single time and roughly 18% taken by the ten largest. Each sample yielded at least 6 million isolated PBMCs. Sequencing was carried out using blood. This sequence originates from a man aged 60-69 years in good health.

The CDR3 DNA reads TGTGCCAGCAGTGGCGGGACACTCAATCAGCCCCAGCATTTT. It encodes CASSGGTLNQPQHF. V gene TRBV25-1 combines with J gene TRBJ1-5; maybe TRBD1 (6 bases). Germline V CDR1 and CDR2: MGHDK, SYGVNS. Trimming removed 4 bases at V and 3 bases at J, with 10 bases between. The CDR3 length is 14 residues.